What follows describes a single TCR beta chain. Documented time point: recipient sample about 28 days before transplant, after cytoreduction. Germline loops: CDR1 SGHTA, CDR2 FQGNSA. Trimming removed 4 bases at V and 5 bases at J, with 20 bases between. This CDR3 contains 17 residues. The method was immunoSEQ multiplex PCR; TCRdb's version includes in-frame clones alone and lacks a portion of them. The table records some 26,000 clones, roughly 84% of them present only once. The data were taken from a study of T cell clonotyping in hematopoietic cell transplantation. Here the sequenced sample was peripheral blood mononuclear cells, taken before stem cell transplant. V gene TRBV7-2 combines with J gene TRBJ2-2; TRBD2 is a possible D gene (6 bases). This receptor was obtained from a man aged 40-49 years with acute myeloid leukemia. Some clones in this sample may be carry-over from other donors' samples. The CDR3: CASSSRRPGLGTGELFF. Here the CDR3 DNA reads TGTGCCAGCAGCTCCCGCCGGCCGGGACTGGGGACCGGGGAGCTGTTTTTT.